This T cell receptor beta chain was obtained from a study of Ad26.COV2.S vaccination and SARS-CoV-2 variants. Study as a whole: This donor came from the COV1001 trial of Ad26.COV2.S. The vaccine Ad26.COV2.S was put into the muscle once, or twice with 56 days between.

Clones were sequenced by immunoSEQ multiplex PCR, and TCRdb holds only the in-frame ones, with some missing. Here the sample spans roughly 460,000 clones, approximately 90% being singletons. The CDR3 is made up of 15 amino acids. V trimming: 5 bases; J trimming: 4 bases; junction bases outside the gene matches: 8. Looked up from germline, CDR1 is SEHNR and CDR2 is FQNEAQ (reference sequence). Treatment meaning: some 19 received Ad26.COV2.S at low or high dose, single or two shots; about 5 received placebo; per-sample allocation not given. Day 63 following the first vaccine or placebo injection was when the samples were taken. This clone showed up just a few times. Its matching antigen is unknown. Study-level results: Vaccinated individuals (as opposed to placebo recipients) had higher spike-specific TCR breadth.

The sequences come from peripheral blood, collected in a trial of Ad26.COV2.S vaccine versus placebo. The chain employs TRBV7-9 and TRBJ1-1; 9 nucleotides agree with TRBD1. This sequence originates from a person aged 18-65 years who received the Ad26.COV2.S COVID-19 vaccine or a placebo. In DNA, the CDR3 is TGTGCCAGCAGCGTCCCAACAGGGGGCGTCACTGAAGCTTTCTTT. Amino acids: CASSVPTGGVTEAFF.